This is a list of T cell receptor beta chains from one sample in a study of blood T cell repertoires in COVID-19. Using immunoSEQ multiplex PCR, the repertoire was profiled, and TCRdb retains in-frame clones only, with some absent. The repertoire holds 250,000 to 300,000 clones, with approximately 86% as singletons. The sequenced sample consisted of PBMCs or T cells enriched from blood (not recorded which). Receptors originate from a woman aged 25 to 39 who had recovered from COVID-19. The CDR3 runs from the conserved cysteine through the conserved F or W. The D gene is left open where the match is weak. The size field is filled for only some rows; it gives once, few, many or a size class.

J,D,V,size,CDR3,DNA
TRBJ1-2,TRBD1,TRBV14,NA,CASSLSGTGNYGYTF,TGTGCCAGCAGCCTGTCGGGGACAGGGAACTATGGCTACACCTTC
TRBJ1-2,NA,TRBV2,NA,CAPLARGGYTF,TGTGCACCACTGGCTAGGGGTGGCTACACCTTC
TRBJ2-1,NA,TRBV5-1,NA,CASSRRGDEQFF,TGCGCCAGCAGCCGCAGGGGAGATGAGCAGTTCTTC
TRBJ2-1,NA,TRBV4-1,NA,CASTQVDLVAYNEQFF,TGCGCCAGCACCCAAGTAGATCTAGTGGCCTACAATGAGCAGTTCTTC
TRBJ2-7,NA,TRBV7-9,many,CASSLSYEQYF,TGTGCCAGCAGCCTCTCCTACGAGCAGTACTTC
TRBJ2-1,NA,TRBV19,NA,CASRHGGTVNEQFF,TGTGCCAGTAGACATGGCGGAACTGTCAATGAGCAGTTCTTC
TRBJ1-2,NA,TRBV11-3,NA,CASSLFEGSYGYTF,TGTGCCAGCAGCTTATTTGAAGGGAGCTATGGCTACACCTTC
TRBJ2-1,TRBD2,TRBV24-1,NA,CATYGGTSGSPKRGEQFF,TGTGCCACATACGGGGGGACTAGCGGGAGTCCCAAAAGAGGGGAGCAGTTCTTC
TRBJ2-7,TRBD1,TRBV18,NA,CASSRDRGNEQYF,TGTGCCAGCTCAAGGGACAGGGGGAACGAGCAGTACTTC
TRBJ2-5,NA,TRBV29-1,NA,CSVVMDFETQYF,TGCAGCGTTGTCATGGACTTCGAGACCCAGTACTTC
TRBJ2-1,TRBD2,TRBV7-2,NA,CASSAYTGAGGAQNEQFF,TGTGCCAGCAGTGCGTACACGGGGGCGGGAGGGGCGCAAAATGAGCAGTTCTTC
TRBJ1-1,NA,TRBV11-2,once,CASSSGHVSEAFF,TGTGCCAGCAGCTCAGGGCACGTGTCTGAAGCTTTCTTT
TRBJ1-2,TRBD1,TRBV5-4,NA,CASSLGAGTGVIYGYTF,TGTGCCAGCAGCTTGGGAGCCGGGACAGGGGTTATCTATGGCTACACCTTC
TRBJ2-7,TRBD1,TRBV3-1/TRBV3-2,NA,CASSPLQGANPYEQYF,TGTGCCAGCAGCCCTCTACAGGGGGCGAATCCCTACGAGCAGTACTTC
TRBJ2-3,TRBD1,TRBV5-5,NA,CASSLLSGGSTDTQYF,TGTGCCAGCAGCTTGCTCTCAGGGGGCAGCACAGATACGCAGTATTTT
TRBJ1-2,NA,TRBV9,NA,CASSVRQGWYGYTF,TGTGCCAGCAGCGTACGTCAGGGGTGGTATGGCTACACCTTC
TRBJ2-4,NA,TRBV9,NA,CASEGVLNIQYF,TGTGCCAGCGAAGGGGTTTTAAACATTCAGTACTTC
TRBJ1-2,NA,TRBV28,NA,CASSLPGVVRYGYTF,TGTGCCAGCAGTTTACCAGGGGTGGTGAGGTATGGCTACACCTTC
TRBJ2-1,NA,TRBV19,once,CASSFSEETLYNEQFF,TGTGCCAGTAGTTTTAGCGAGGAGACCCTTTACAATGAGCAGTTCTTC
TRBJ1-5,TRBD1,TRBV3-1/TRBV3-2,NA,CASGDRDRRNQPQHF,TGTGCCAGCGGTGACCGGGACAGGCGCAATCAGCCCCAGCATTTT
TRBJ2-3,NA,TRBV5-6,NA,CASSPPRGLRGTDTQYF,TGTGCCAGCAGCCCCCCCCGGGGGTTGCGGGGCACAGATACGCAGTATTTT
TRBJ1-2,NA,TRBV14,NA,CASSQEMGANYGYTF,TGTGCCAGCAGCCAAGAGATGGGAGCTAACTATGGCTACACCTTC
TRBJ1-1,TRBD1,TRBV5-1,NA,CASSGVTGATEAFF,TGCGCCAGCAGCGGTGTTACAGGGGCCACTGAAGCTTTCTTT
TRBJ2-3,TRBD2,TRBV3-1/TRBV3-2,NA,CASSQTAGGSTDTQYF,TGTGCCAGCAGCCAAACGGCGGGGGGTTCCACAGATACGCAGTATTTT
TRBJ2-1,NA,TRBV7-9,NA,CALLGGYYNEQFF,TGTGCCCTCTTGGGGGGATACTACAATGAGCAGTTCTTC
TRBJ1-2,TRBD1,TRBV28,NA,CASSSFTGTGGADYGYTF,TGTGCCAGCAGTTCCTTTACCGGGACAGGGGGGGCCGACTATGGCTACACCTTC
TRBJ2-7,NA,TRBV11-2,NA,CASSQTGPGVHEQYF,TGTGCCAGCAGCCAGACAGGCCCCGGCGTCCACGAGCAGTACTTC
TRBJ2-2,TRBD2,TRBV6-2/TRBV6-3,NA,CASSYHIRWAGANTGELFF,TGTGCCAGCAGTTACCACATTAGATGGGCGGGGGCGAACACCGGGGAGCTGTTTTTT
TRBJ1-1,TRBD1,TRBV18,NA,CASSPARGLVEAFF,TGTGCCAGCTCACCAGCCAGGGGGCTGGTTGAAGCTTTCTTT
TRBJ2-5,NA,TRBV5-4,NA,CATEFGPELPPQETQYF,TGTGCCACCGAATTTGGCCCCGAATTGCCACCACAAGAGACCCAGTACTTC
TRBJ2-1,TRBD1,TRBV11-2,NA,CASSLSQGTSYNEQFF,TGTGCCAGCAGCTTGTCACAGGGGACCTCCTACAATGAGCAGTTCTTC
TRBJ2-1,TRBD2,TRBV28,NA,CASRSLERGWGTSGYNEQFF,TGTGCCAGCAGAAGTTTGGAGAGGGGGTGGGGGACTAGCGGTTACAATGAGCAGTTCTTC
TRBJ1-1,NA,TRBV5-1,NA,CASYPVSMNTEAFF,TGCGCCAGCTACCCTGTGAGCATGAACACTGAAGCTTTCTTT
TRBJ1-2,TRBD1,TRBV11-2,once,CASSSRGTGIGYTF,TGTGCCAGCAGCTCAAGGGGGACAGGGATTGGCTACACCTTC
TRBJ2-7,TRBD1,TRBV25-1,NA,CASSAQGALYEQYF,TGTGCCAGCAGTGCTCAGGGGGCCCTCTACGAGCAGTACTTC
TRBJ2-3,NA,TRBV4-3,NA,CASSQGVKRGTDTQYF,TGCGCCAGCAGCCAAGGGGTTAAGCGGGGCACAGATACGCAGTATTTT
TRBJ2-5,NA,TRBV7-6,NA,CASSLATMREWETQYF,TGTGCCAGCAGCTTAGCTACCATGAGGGAGTGGGAGACCCAGTACTTC
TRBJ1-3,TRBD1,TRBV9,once,CASSGVSLRGLGNTIYF,TGTGCCAGCAGCGGTGTTTCCCTCAGGGGGCTCGGAAACACCATATATTTT
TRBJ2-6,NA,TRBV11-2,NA,CASSLRPGHIGSGANVLTF,TGTGCCAGCAGCTTACGGCCGGGACATATCGGCTCTGGGGCCAACGTCCTGACTTTC
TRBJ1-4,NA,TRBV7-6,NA,CASSLLYRVNEKLFF,TGTGCCAGCAGCCTCCTGTACAGGGTCAATGAAAAACTGTTTTTT
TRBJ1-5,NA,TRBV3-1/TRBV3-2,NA,CASSLAGRSNQPQHF,TGTGCCAGCAGCCTCGCGGGGAGGAGCAATCAGCCCCAGCATTTT
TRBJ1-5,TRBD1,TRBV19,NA,CASRDREHQPQHF,TGTGCCAGTAGGGACAGGGAGCATCAGCCCCAGCATTTT
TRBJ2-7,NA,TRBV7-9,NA,CASSFVQSLEQYF,TGTGCCAGCAGCTTCGTACAGAGCCTCGAGCAGTACTTC
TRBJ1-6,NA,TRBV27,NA,CASSLRNSPLHF,TGTGCCAGCAGTTTGAGGAATTCACCCCTCCACTTT
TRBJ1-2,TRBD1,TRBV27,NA,CASSFNRGEGYTF,TGTGCCAGCAGTTTTAACAGGGGAGAGGGCTACACCTTC
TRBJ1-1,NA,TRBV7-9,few,CASSILRGTHTEAFF,TGTGCCAGCAGCATCCTCAGGGGAACGCACACTGAAGCTTTCTTT
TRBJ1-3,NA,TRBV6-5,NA,CASKRTNGNTIYF,TGTGCCAGTAAGCGCACCAACGGAAACACCATATATTTT
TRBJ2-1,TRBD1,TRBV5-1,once,CASSWGPGQGNNEQFF,TGCGCCAGCAGCTGGGGTCCCGGACAGGGAAACAATGAGCAGTTCTTC
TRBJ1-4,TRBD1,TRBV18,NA,CASSSPGQGNEKLFF,TGTGCCAGCTCATCGCCGGGACAGGGTAATGAAAAACTGTTTTTT
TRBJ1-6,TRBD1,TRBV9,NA,CASSVNSQGAGSPLHF,TGTGCCAGCAGCGTAAATTCCCAGGGGGCAGGTTCACCCCTCCACTTT
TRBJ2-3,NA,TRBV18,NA,CASTNLPEGLADTQYF,TGTGCCAGCACGAACCTCCCGGAGGGCCTCGCAGATACGCAGTATTTT
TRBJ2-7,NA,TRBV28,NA,CASSYFETYEQYF,TGTGCCAGCAGTTACTTCGAGACCTACGAGCAGTACTTC
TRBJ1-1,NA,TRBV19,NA,CASHWGGVRSMNTEAFF,TGTGCCAGTCATTGGGGGGGGGTACGATCGATGAACACTGAAGCTTTCTTT
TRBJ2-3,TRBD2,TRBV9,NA,CASSARGLAGAQTTDTQYF,TGTGCCAGCAGCGCCCGAGGACTAGCGGGGGCTCAAACTACAGATACGCAGTATTTT
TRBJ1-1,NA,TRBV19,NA,CASSIVGGATEAFF,TGTGCCAGTAGTATAGTAGGGGGGGCCACTGAAGCTTTCTTT
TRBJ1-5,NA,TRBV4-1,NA,CASSQGLAQPQHF,TGCGCCAGCAGCCAAGGGCTCGCTCAGCCCCAGCATTTT
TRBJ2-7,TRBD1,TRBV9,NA,CASSVDRGFMGEQYF,TGTGCCAGCAGCGTAGACAGGGGGTTTATGGGGGAGCAGTACTTC
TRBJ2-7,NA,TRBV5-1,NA,CASSFPGAGKSEQYF,TGCGCCAGCAGCTTTCCTGGGGCGGGAAAGAGCGAGCAGTACTTC
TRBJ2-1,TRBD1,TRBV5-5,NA,CASSAPGQGAREQFF,TGTGCCAGCAGCGCCCCGGGACAGGGGGCCAGGGAGCAGTTCTTC
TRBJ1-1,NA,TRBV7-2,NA,CASSLGSVTEAFF,TGTGCCAGCAGCTTAGGTTCAGTCACTGAAGCTTTCTTT